The 29 T cell receptor beta chains in this list originate from one sample, sequenced in a study of control samples from healthy donors and cancer patients. TCRdb's copy holds only in-frame clones and misses some; the assay was immunoSEQ multiplex PCR. This table holds over 60,000 clones, approximately 85% found once. The specimen was blood. All receptors derive from a man aged 35 to 55 in good health.

As concerns this clone: The junction departs from germline at one end; a sequencing error may be responsible. The rearrangement links TRBV5-4 to TRBJ2-3, with a tentative D call TRBD2 (5 bases). CDR3 size: 14 residues. Germline CDR1 SGHNT, CDR2 YYREEE (reference sequence). Here the CDR3 DNA reads TGTGCCAACAGCTCGAGGGCTTTCGCAGATACGCAGTATTTT. This codes for CANSSRAFADTQYF.

The rearrangement uses TRBV5-4 and TRBJ1-4, with D tentatively TRBD1 (5 bases). CDR1 and CDR2 from the germline V gene are SGHNT and YYREEE (reference sequence). Trimming took off 5 bases at V and 8 bases at J, with 13 bases between the two ends. CDR3 length: 13 amino acids. The CDR3 loop reads CASRAGHKEKLFF. The DNA for the CDR3 is TGTGCCAGCAGAGCTGGACACAAAGAAAAACTGTTTTTT.

This clone turned up a few times. The chain carries TRBV4-1 and TRBJ2-7, with TRBD2 matching 11 bases. The germline V gene encodes CDR1 MGHRA and CDR2 YSYEKL. CDR3 size: 16 residues. Trimming removed 1 base from V and 4 bases from J; junction bases left unmatched: 6. The CDR3 loop is CASSQGLAGGSYEQYF. The CDR3 coding sequence is TGCGCCAGCAGCCAAGGTTTAGCGGGGGGGAGTTACGAGCAGTACTTC.

This sequence joins TRBV5-1 and TRBJ1-5; the match to TRBD1 covers 7 bases. The length of the CDR3 is 15 residues. Germline V gene sequence: CDR1 SGHRS, CDR2 YFSETQ. The V and J ends lost 1 base and 4 bases, in that order; junction bases with no gene match: 5. The CDR3 loop reads CASSLTGVGNQPQHF. The CDR3 coding sequence is TGCGCCAGCAGCTTGACAGGGGTCGGGAATCAGCCCCAGCATTTT.

The CDR3 region has the DNA TGTGCCATCAGTGAGTCGTCGGTGGGAGAGACCCAGTACTTC. Amino acids: CAISESSVGETQYF. The chain uses TRBV10-3 and TRBJ2-5; no definite D call. The V end was cut by 0 bases, the J end by 4 bases, with 9 bases between. CDR1 ENHRY and CDR2 SYGVKD come from the germline V gene. The CDR3 contains 14 residues.

The V and J genes are TRBV7-9 and TRBJ2-3; TRBD2 matches at 13 bases. With 4 bases clipped from V and 3 bases from J, the junction kept 7 bases outside the gene matches. Germline V gene data show CDR1 as SEHNR and CDR2 as FQNEAQ (reference sequence). This CDR3 has 17 residues. In DNA form, the CDR3 reads TGTGCCAGCAGCTCCCCACTAGCGGGGGGGCCAACAGATACGCAGTATTTT. This gives the protein CASSSPLAGGPTDTQYF.

V is TRBV9 and J is TRBJ2-7; 11 bases align to TRBD2. Losses at the gene ends were 3 bases for V and 5 bases for J; bases not matched to a gene: 7. The CDR3 totals 15 residues. From germline, CDR1 is SGDLS and CDR2 YYNGEE. CDR3 amino acids: CASSGQPGLADEQYF. CDR3 bases: TGTGCCAGCAGCGGGCAACCGGGACTAGCGGACGAGCAGTACTTC.

The chain has TRBV9 and TRBJ2-5; no reliable D call. Trimming took 0 bases from V and 1 from J, leaving 4 bases between them. The CDR3 extends over 13 amino acids. Germline CDR1 and CDR2: SGDLS and YYNGEE. The CDR3: CASSVGLQETQYF. In nucleotides, the CDR3 is TGTGCCAGCAGCGTAGGCCTCCAAGAGACCCAGTACTTC.

The rearrangement links TRBV19 to TRBJ2-4, with TRBD1 matching 9 bases. Germline lookup yields CDR1 LNHDA and CDR2 SQIVND (reference sequence). The V segment lost 7 bases and the J segment 9 bases; nucleotides outside the gene matches: 7. The CDR3 length is 13 residues. The CDR3 region has the DNA TGTGCCAGTACTATCGACAGGGGGACCATTCAGTACTTC. This codes for CASTIDRGTIQYF. The full variable domain, in which reference TRBV19 and TRBJ2-4 provide the parts outside the CDR3, is DGGITQSPKYLFRKEGQNVTLSCEQNLNHDAMYWYRQDPGQGLRLIYYSQIVNDFQKGDIAEGYSVSREKKESFPLTVTSAQKNPTAFYLCASTIDRGTIQYFGAGTRLSVL.

This clone was detected once. V usage is TRBV29-1 and J usage is TRBJ1-1; the D gene is possibly TRBD1 (5 bases). The V gene's germline CDR1 is SQVTM and CDR2 ANQGSEA. The CDR3 consists of 14 residues. The V and J ends lost 5 bases and 0 bases respectively, with 13 bases between them. CDR3 DNA: TGCAGCGTTCGTCGGGGCCCTATGAACACTGAAGCTTTCTTT. It translates to CSVRRGPMNTEAFF.

This sequence joins TRBV27 and TRBJ1-4, with 7 bases fitting TRBD1. The CDR3 contains 15 residues. Germline V gene lookup returns CDR1 MNHEY and CDR2 SMNVEV (reference sequence). Unmatched junction bases numbered 10, after V lost 5 bases and J lost 7 bases. In nucleotides, the CDR3 is TGTGCCAGCAGTCCCCGACAGGGTTTACTTGAAAAACTGTTTTTT. Protein sequence: CASSPRQGLLEKLFF.

Only one count was recorded for this clone. The chain links TRBV18 to TRBJ2-2; weak D call: TRBD1 (6 bases). CDR1 and CDR2 from the germline V gene are KGHSH and LQKENI. Trimming shortened V by 2 bases and J by 3 bases, and 7 bases separated the two germline ends. This CDR3 has 14 residues. In nucleotides, the CDR3 is TGTGCCAGCTCACCAGCAGGGGACACCGGGGAGCTGTTTTTT. Amino acids: CASSPAGDTGELFF. The full variable domain, its missing parts supplied by reference TRBV18 and TRBJ2-2, is NAGVMQNPRHLVRRRGQEARLRCSPMKGHSHVYWYRQLPEEGLKFMVYLQKENIIDESGMPKERFSAEFPKEGPSILRIQQVVRGDSAAYFCASSPAGDTGELFFGEGSRLTVL.

The V and J genes are TRBV27 and TRBJ1-4; D perhaps matches TRBD1 (6 bases). V lost 6 bases, J lost 10 bases, and 24 bases lay in between. This CDR3 has 16 residues. Germline-derived CDR1 and CDR2 are MNHEY and SMNVEV (reference sequence). The CDR3, as DNA: TGTGCCAGCAGGGGGGGCGATAGGGAAGGGTTTGGAAAACTGTTTTTT. Residues: CASRGGDREGFGKLFF. The full variable domain, with the rest looked up from reference TRBV27 and TRBJ1-4, is EAQVTQNPRYLITVTGKKLTVTCSQNMNHEYMSWYRQDPGLGLRQIYYSMNVEVTDKGDVPEGYKVSRKEKRNFPLILESPSPNQTSLYFCASRGGDREGFGKLFFGSGTQLSVL.

This chain connects TRBV30 to TRBJ1-2, with D unresolved. Germline CDR1 reads GTSNPN; CDR2 reads SVGIG (reference sequence). The CDR3 extends over 13 amino acids. V was cut by 0 bases and J by 3 bases, with 8 bases left in between. CDR3 sequence (DNA): TGTGCCTGGAGTGTAATGGATCACTATGGCTACACCTTC. Encoded protein: CAWSVMDHYGYTF.

This chain uses TRBV6-2 or TRBV6-3 with TRBJ2-7; the D gene is possibly TRBD1 (6 bases). The CDR3 loop spans 15 amino acids. In germline, CDR1 is MNHEY, CDR2 SVGEGT. Trimming stripped 5 bases from V and 4 bases from J, with 18 bases between. The DNA for the CDR3 is TGTGCCAGCAGTCCCTTGTGGGGGCCCCTTTACGAGCAGTACTTC. Translated, it gives CASSPLWGPLYEQYF.

This chain links TRBV7-9 with TRBJ1-5, with D possibly TRBD1 on 5 matching bases. Germline V lookup: CDR1 SEHNR, CDR2 FQNEAQ (reference sequence). Trimming removed 1 base from V and 2 bases from J, with 6 bases in between. CDR3 length equals 14 residues. The CDR3 DNA reads as TGTGCCAGCAGCTTAGGAGGGGGCAATCAGCCCCAGCATTTT. Encoded protein: CASSLGGGNQPQHF.

The table lists this clone with a few counts. The chain uses TRBV3-1 (or the pseudogene TRBV3-2) and TRBJ1-2; D ambiguous. Germline CDR1 reads LGHDT; CDR2 reads YNNKEL (reference sequence). The V and J ends lost 4 bases and 5 bases respectively, with 17 bases between them. CDR3 length: 15 amino acids. CDR3 residues: CASSLLAQSLYGYTF. CDR3 sequence (DNA): TGTGCCAGCAGCCTCCTGGCACAGTCTCTATATGGCTACACCTTC.

The chain uses TRBV15 and TRBJ1-5; D gene unclear. The germline CDR1 and CDR2 sequences are LNHNV and YYDKDF (reference sequence). The CDR3 covers 17 residues. Trimming cost V 0 bases and J 7 bases, with 19 bases left between them. The DNA of the CDR3 is TGTGCCACCAGCAGAGATTTCGGGCAGGCGGTCTCCCAGCCCCAGCATTTT. It is translated as CATSRDFGQAVSQPQHF.

The chain employs TRBV28 and TRBJ1-2, with TRBD1 as a possible D gene (6 bases). Trimming took 7 bases from V and 4 from J, leaving 19 bases between them. The CDR3 extends over 15 amino acids. Per the germline V gene, CDR1 is MDHEN and CDR2 is SYDVKM. CDR3 residues: CASNLGGHWRYGYTF. The CDR3 bases are TGTGCCAGCAACTTAGGGGGACACTGGCGCTATGGCTACACCTTC.

The chain has TRBV5-6 and TRBJ1-1; D is unresolved. Per the germline V gene, CDR1 is SGHDT and CDR2 is YYEEEE. V was shortened by 4 bases and J by 6 bases, with 7 bases between the two germline ends. This CDR3 spans 11 amino acids. The CDR3 sequence: CASSLAAEAFF. CDR3 in DNA: TGTGCCAGCAGCCTGGCAGCTGAAGCTTTCTTT. The complete variable domain, with remaining parts taken from reference TRBV5-6 and TRBJ1-1, reads DAGVTQSPTHLIKTRGQQVTLRCSPKSGHDTVSWYQQALGQGPQFIFQYYEEEERQRGNFPDRFSGHQFPNYSSELNVNALLLGDSALYLCASSLAAEAFFGQGTRLTVV.

CDR3 sequence reads: CASSRSPTSSYNSPLHF. CDR3 nucleotide sequence: TGTGCCAGTAGTAGAAGCCCGACTAGCTCCTATAATTCACCCCTCCACTTT. The J gene is TRBJ1-6, the V gene TRBV19; D ambiguous. This CDR3 spans 17 amino acids. Germline CDR1 and CDR2: LNHDA and SQIVND (reference sequence). V lost 4 bases to trimming and J lost 0 bases, with 13 bases between them.

The gene calls are TRBV18 and TRBJ1-1, with D perhaps matching TRBD1 (5 bases). This CDR3 has 13 residues. CDR1 and CDR2 (germline): KGHSH, LQKENI. Trimming took 3 bases from V and 1 from J, leaving 6 bases between them. The CDR3 DNA sequence: TGTGCCAGCTCACCCGGGACGAACACTGAAGCTTTCTTT. Protein product: CASSPGTNTEAFF.

The chain is built from TRBV6-5 and TRBJ1-2, with D perhaps matching TRBD1 (5 bases). Germline lookup yields CDR1 MNHEY and CDR2 SVGAGI. This CDR3 is built from 16 residues. V was trimmed by 0 bases and J by 3 bases, leaving 14 bases between them. DNA of the CDR3: TGTGCCAGCAGTTACTCTGGAGCGACGGGACACTATGGCTACACCTTC. As protein: CASSYSGATGHYGYTF.

This clone has a single count. The CDR3 protein is CASSKGLATGELFF. Here the CDR3 DNA reads TGTGCCAGTAGCAAGGGGTTGGCCACCGGGGAGCTGTTTTTT. The chain joins TRBV19 to TRBJ2-2, with D perhaps TRBD1 (5 bases). Looked up from germline, CDR1 is LNHDA and CDR2 is SQIVND (reference sequence). This CDR3 is 14 amino acids long. Trimming shortened V by 6 bases and J by 4 bases, and 12 bases separated the two germline ends.

The table lists this clone with a count of one. The chain combines TRBV27 with TRBJ1-1; tentatively, D is TRBD1 (5 bases). This CDR3 region has 15 residues. V lost 3 bases to trimming and J lost 0 bases, with 11 bases between them. The germline gives CDR1 MNHEY, CDR2 SMNVEV (reference sequence). The CDR3 sequence: CASSLMTAMNTEAFF. CDR3 DNA: TGTGCCAGCAGTTTGATGACAGCAATGAACACTGAAGCTTTCTTT.

J is TRBJ2-5 and V is TRBV6-2 or TRBV6-3, with D perhaps matching TRBD2 (5 bases). V was cut by 6 bases and J by 4 bases, with 21 bases left in between. There are 16 residues in the CDR3. The germline V gene has CDR1 MNHEY and CDR2 SVGEGT. The CDR3 coding sequence is TGTGCCAGCAGCACCGCTTGGACGGGAACGGCAGAGACCCAGTACTTC. Translated: CASSTAWTGTAETQYF.

The J gene is TRBJ1-4, the V gene TRBV20-1, with unresolved D. The CDR3 is made up of 14 amino acids. Trimming shortened V by 4 bases and J by 6 bases, and 15 bases separated the two germline ends. Germline loops: CDR1 DFQATT, CDR2 SNEGSKA (reference sequence). The CDR3: CSATDRGRDEKLFF. Here the CDR3 DNA reads TGCAGTGCTACTGATCGTGGCAGAGATGAAAAACTGTTTTTT.

This chain joins TRBV24-1 and TRBJ1-2, with no clear D. Germline CDR1 reads KGHDR; CDR2 reads SFDVKD. This CDR3 spans 16 amino acids. V dropped 1 base and J dropped 7 bases, with 18 bases sitting between them. CDR3 in amino acids: CATSDFHRTGVLGYTF. The CDR3 bases are TGTGCCACCAGTGATTTCCATAGGACCGGAGTGCTTGGCTACACCTTC.

In DNA form, the CDR3 reads TGTGCCAGCACCTCGCCCGCAGTTAACTATGGCTACACCTTC. Protein: CASTSPAVNYGYTF. V usage is TRBV6-5 and J usage is TRBJ1-2; D gene ambiguous. Per germline, CDR1 MNHEY and CDR2 SVGAGI. The CDR3 runs 14 residues. Trimming cost V 7 bases and J 1 base, with 13 bases left between them.